One sample yielded the 21 T cell receptor beta chains listed below, sequenced in a study of spatial heterogeneity in lung cancer (dated by TCRdb to the late 2010s). Interpreted using the paper, the time point label stands for: blood at routine non-recurrence follow-up after resection. The receptor library was made with 5' RACE. For sequencing, a NextSeq 500 was employed. In TCRdb, the public reads were trimmed at Q25 with fastp and aligned with MiXCR, with productive beta chains retained. Each CDR3 protein gets just one entry, which takes the most common genes and DNA from the rows behind it. The sample yields approximately 93,000 distinct CDR3 sequences; approximately 19% were counted once. The ten largest account for around a fifth of the sample. This specimen consisted of PBMCs, obtained at follow-up. Receptor source: a male donor with early-stage non-small cell lung cancer.

The table lists this clonotype with a few counts. V gene TRBV7-9 combines with J gene TRBJ1-6; D unclear. CDR1 SEHNR and CDR2 FQNEAQ come from the germline V gene (reference sequence). V was cut by 3 bases and J by 7 bases, with 19 bases left in between. The CDR3 length is 17 residues. CDR3 in amino acids: CASSFSFSGQANSPLHF. The CDR3, as DNA: TGTGCCAGCAGCTTCTCGTTTTCCGGGCAGGCAAATTCACCCCTCCACTTT.

The chain is built from TRBV27 and TRBJ2-5; TRBD2 agrees at 10 bases. Germline CDR1 and CDR2: MNHEY and SMNVEV (reference sequence). The V segment lost 4 bases and the J segment 4 bases; nucleotides outside the gene matches: 6. This CDR3 spans 15 amino acids. CDR3 loop: CASSSLAGFPETQYF. In DNA, the CDR3 is TGTGCCAGCAGTTCACTAGCGGGGTTCCCAGAGACCCAGTACTTC.

This clonotype was observed at least ten times. The V gene is TRBV29-1, the J gene TRBJ2-1, with 11 bases fitting TRBD2. The CDR3 has 18 residues. The ends lost 3 bases at V and 2 bases at J; junction bases unmatched: 12. Germline V gene lookup returns CDR1 SQVTM and CDR2 ANQGSEA. CDR3 coding DNA: TGCAGCGTTGAGAGGGGTATGCTAGCGGGAGGCCCCTACAATGAGCAGTTCTTC. Translated, it gives CSVERGMLAGGPYNEQFF.

This clonotype was recorded a few times. The V call is TRBV5-1, the J call TRBJ2-3; D unclear. Trimming took 1 base from V and 3 from J, leaving 21 bases between them. The CDR3 extends over 18 amino acids. Looked up from germline, CDR1 is SGHRS and CDR2 is YFSETQ. The CDR3 loop is CASSLPPGDGRRTDTQYF. CDR3 nucleotides: TGCGCCAGCAGCTTGCCCCCCGGCGATGGCCGCCGGACAGATACGCAGTATTTT. Based on the CDR3 plus reference TRBV5-1 and TRBJ2-3, the full variable domain is KAGVTQTPRYLIKTRGQQVTLSCSPISGHRSVSWYQQTPGQGLQFLFEYFSETQRNKGNFPGRFSGRQFSNSRSEMNVSTLELGDSALYLCASSLPPGDGRRTDTQYFGPGTRLTVL.

A few counts support this clonotype. The rearrangement joins TRBV2 to TRBJ2-5; tentative D call: TRBD2 (5 bases). The CDR3 spans 16 residues. V was pared by 2 bases and J by 2 bases, with 15 bases between. Germline CDR1 and CDR2: SNHLY and FYNNEI. CDR3 nucleotide sequence: TGTGCCAGCAGTGAACGGCGGCAAAGCGGTCAAGAGACCCAGTACTTC. This gives the protein CASSERRQSGQETQYF.

The table lists this clonotype with a few counts. The chain uses TRBV5-5 and TRBJ1-5; D possibly corresponds to TRBD1 (5 bases). The CDR3 contains 18 residues. Between the trimmed V and J ends, which lost 4 bases and 4 bases, there was a span of 24 bases. In germline, CDR1 is SGHKS, CDR2 YYEKEE (reference sequence). The CDR3 protein is CASSPRYPGAGMNQPQHF. The DNA of the CDR3 is TGTGCCAGCAGCCCCCGCTATCCTGGAGCAGGGATGAATCAGCCCCAGCATTTT.

For this clonotype: Germline and junction disagree at one end, which may indicate a read error. The chain is built from TRBV12-3 or TRBV12-4 and TRBJ2-1, with 7 nucleotides matching TRBD1. The CDR3 has 15 residues. Here the CDR3 reads CASSPAKGASNEQFF. CDR3 coding DNA: TGCGCCAGCAGCCCGGCAAAGGGGGCAAGTAATGAGCAGTTCTTC.

About this clonotype itself: A read error may account for a junction end that differs from germline. This chain uses TRBV9 with TRBJ2-3; no clear D gene. Germline CDR1 and CDR2: SGDLS and YYNGEE. The CDR3 has 12 residues. The DNA of the CDR3 is TGTACCAGCAGCGACAGCACAGATACGCAGTATTTT. Translating it yields CTSSDSTDTQYF.

This chain links TRBV7-9 with TRBJ2-2; D not certain. The CDR3 spans 14 residues. Germline CDR1 reads SEHNR; CDR2 reads FQNEAQ (reference sequence). Deletions cut 3 bases from V and 1 base from J, with 6 bases between. The CDR3 reads CASSLVQNTGELFF. In DNA, the CDR3 is TGTGCCAGCAGCTTGGTTCAGAACACCGGGGAGCTGTTTTTT.

V usage is TRBV6-1 and J usage is TRBJ1-1; D call uncertain. V was pared by 7 bases and J by 0 bases, with 12 bases between. Germline V gives CDR1 MNHNS, CDR2 SASEGT. The CDR3 has 14 residues. The CDR3 sequence: CASTLKGMNTEAFF. CDR3 nucleotides: TGTGCCAGCACTCTGAAAGGGATGAACACTGAAGCTTTCTTT.

This clonotype turned up a few times. The genes are TRBV15 and TRBJ1-4; perhaps TRBD1 as D (5 bases). The V gene's germline CDR1 is LNHNV and CDR2 YYDKDF (reference sequence). CDR3 length: 16 amino acids. The germline V and J ends were trimmed by 0 bases and 3 bases, with 11 bases remaining between them. CDR3 DNA sequence: TGTGCCACCAGCAGAGATGGTCGACAGCCTAATGAAAAACTGTTTTTT. It translates to CATSRDGRQPNEKLFF.

This chain connects TRBV3-1 to TRBJ1-1; D uncertain. Per the germline V gene, CDR1 is LGHDT and CDR2 is YNNKEL (reference sequence). This CDR3 is 12 amino acids long. Trimming pared 3 bases from V and 6 bases from J, leaving 8 bases between. This CDR3 is CASSHGLSEAFF. The CDR3 DNA reads as TGTGCCAGCAGCCATGGACTGTCTGAAGCTTTCTTT.

This clonotype showed up just a few times. The CDR3 nucleotides read TGTGTCGCAAGACGGACAGCGAACACCGGGGAGCTGTTTTTT. Protein sequence: CVARRTANTGELFF. The V gene is TRBV6-2 or TRBV6-3, the J gene TRBJ2-2; TRBD1 might be the D (6 bases). The CDR3 is 14 amino acids. Germline CDR1 and CDR2: MNHEY and SVGEGT.

This clonotype was seen more than once but under ten times. V usage is TRBV11-2 and J usage is TRBJ1-1, with a weak D call TRBD1 (5 bases). Germline lookup yields CDR1 SGHAT and CDR2 FQNNGV. This CDR3 contains 15 residues. V lost 4 bases and J 3 bases, leaving 15 bases between the germline ends. The CDR3 spells CASSSGGNWDTEAFF. CDR3 sequence (DNA): TGTGCCAGCAGCTCCGGGGGGAATTGGGACACTGAAGCTTTCTTT.

The chain has TRBV12-3 or TRBV12-4 and TRBJ2-7, with 9 bases fitting TRBD1. V was clipped by 4 bases and J by 4 bases; unmatched bases: 8. This CDR3 is 15 amino acids long. CDR3 nucleotides: TGTGCCAGCAGTTCCGGGACAGGGATTTTTTACGAGCAGTACTTC. Its translation is CASSSGTGIFYEQYF.

V usage is TRBV5-6 and J usage is TRBJ2-5; TRBD2 matches at 9 bases. This CDR3 contains 18 residues. Germline V gene data show CDR1 as SGHDT and CDR2 as YYEEEE. The ends lost 0 bases at V and 4 bases at J; junction bases unmatched: 13. The CDR3 nucleotides are TGTGCCAGCAGCTTGGCGGTTAGCGGGGGCGCTAAAAGAGAGACCCAGTACTTC. Translating gives CASSLAVSGGAKRETQYF.

This chain joins TRBV5-6 and TRBJ1-1; D uncertain. The CDR3 has 13 amino acids. CDR1 is SGHDT, CDR2 YYEEEE, per germline. V lost 2 bases, J lost 1 base, and 6 bases lay in between. CDR3: CASSFSENTEAFF. The CDR3 DNA is TGTGCCAGCAGCTTTTCAGAGAACACTGAAGCTTTCTTT.

The chain joins TRBV10-3 to TRBJ1-5; D remains unclear. The V and J ends lost 0 bases and 2 bases respectively, with 20 bases between them. CDR1 is ENHRY, CDR2 SYGVKD, per germline. This CDR3 is built from 19 residues. The CDR3 nucleotides read TGTGCCATCAGTGAGTCGAGCGTGGCGGGGTTGGCGGGCAATCAGCCCCAGCATTTT. This translates into CAISESSVAGLAGNQPQHF.

V and J are TRBV3-1 and TRBJ1-2; unclear D gene. V was cut by 3 bases and J by 4 bases, with 9 bases left in between. This CDR3 is built from 13 residues. Germline CDR1 LGHDT, CDR2 YNNKEL (reference sequence). The CDR3 bases are TGTGCCAGCAGCCACGGTCCAGTCTATGGCTACACCTTC. Translated: CASSHGPVYGYTF.

The chain has TRBV12-3 or TRBV12-4 and TRBJ2-1; 7 bases are shared with TRBD2. CDR3 length: 14 residues. The V gene end was trimmed by 5 bases and the J gene end by 7 bases; junction bases not matched to a gene: 8. DNA for the CDR3: TGTGCCAGCAGTCCCGACGGACTAGTTAATGAGCAGTTCTTC. This codes for CASSPDGLVNEQFF.

This clonotype was counted ten times or more. The chain links TRBV6-2 or TRBV6-3 to TRBJ2-7; D might be TRBD1 (6 bases). The germline V gene encodes CDR1 MNHEY and CDR2 SVGEGT. Deletions cut 5 bases from V and 3 bases from J, with 11 bases between. The CDR3 sequence is 13 residues long. CDR3 coding DNA: TGTGCCAGCAGTGACAGGAGAGGCTACGAGCAGTACGTC. Encoded protein: CASSDRRGYEQYV.